These 14 T cell receptor beta chains came from one sample sequenced in a study of OX40 agonist ivuxolimab in advanced cancers. TCRdb's copy holds only in-frame clones and misses some; the assay was immunoSEQ multiplex PCR. This sample has around 100,000 clones; 90% to 97% occur once, and the top ten carry approximately 2%. The material sequenced was CD4+ or CD8+ T cells sorted from blood, taken in a trial of the OX40 agonist ivuxolimab. The source of these receptors is an adult with an advanced solid tumor such as melanoma, head and neck, liver or kidney cancer.

This clone was counted a single time. This chain links TRBV15 with TRBJ1-2; no reliable D call. Germline values: CDR1 LNHNV, CDR2 YYDKDF (reference sequence). V was clipped by 1 base and J by 4 bases, with 13 bases between them. The CDR3 length is 15 residues. In DNA, the CDR3 is TGTGCCACCAGCAGAGGGGAGAGTATCATCTATGGCTACACCTTC. Its translation is CATSRGESIIYGYTF.

CDR3 DNA sequence: TGTGCCAGCTCCTCCTTGACAGACCAAGAGACCCAGTACTTC. This sequence encodes CASSSLTDQETQYF. The genes are TRBV6-6 and TRBJ2-5; a weak D match, TRBD1 (5 bases). Germline CDR1 and CDR2: MNHNY and SVGAGI (reference sequence). The CDR3 sequence is 14 residues long. Trimming stripped 8 bases from V and 0 bases from J, with 13 bases between.

The chain employs TRBV10-3 and TRBJ1-1; TRBD1 matches 8 bases. Per the germline V gene, CDR1 is ENHRY and CDR2 is SYGVKD. V was clipped by 8 bases and J by 4 bases; unmatched bases: 9. CDR3 size: 14 residues. The CDR3 sequence is CAIGGQGGITEAFF. CDR3 DNA: TGTGCCATCGGAGGACAGGGAGGAATCACTGAAGCTTTCTTT.

The chain is built from TRBV4-1 and TRBJ1-4; D remains unclear. Germline V gives CDR1 MGHRA, CDR2 YSYEKL. V lost 4 bases and J 8 bases, leaving 14 bases between the germline ends. This CDR3 spans 14 amino acids. Here the CDR3 DNA reads TGCGCCAGCAGCCTAATTATCAGCGGGGAAAAACTGTTTTTT. Amino acid sequence: CASSLIISGEKLFF.

The rearrangement joins TRBV4-3 to TRBJ2-2, with 8 bases that match TRBD2. With V trimmed by 0 bases and J by 1 base, 4 bases remained unmatched. The CDR3 is made up of 17 amino acids. In germline, CDR1 is LGHNA, CDR2 YSLEER. The CDR3 protein is CASSQDHAGGNTGELFF. DNA for the CDR3: TGCGCCAGCAGCCAAGATCACGCGGGAGGGAACACCGGGGAGCTGTTTTTT.

J is TRBJ2-1 and V is TRBV7-2; 9 nucleotides line up with TRBD1. The germline V gene encodes CDR1 SGHTA and CDR2 FQGNSA. Germline trimming cut 4 bases from V and 2 bases from J; bases unmatched to any gene: 9. CDR3 length: 17 residues. The CDR3 loop is CASSSAGQGLAYNEQFF. The CDR3 coding sequence is TGTGCCAGCAGCTCCGCGGGACAGGGATTAGCCTACAATGAGCAGTTCTTC.

The gene calls are TRBV6-1 and TRBJ1-5; a weak D match, TRBD1 (5 bases). V shed 10 bases and J shed 5 bases, with 18 bases lying between them. The length of the CDR3 is 14 residues. Germline CDR1 is MNHNS and CDR2 is SASEGT. The CDR3 here is CAIPGEGQDQPQHF. In DNA, the CDR3 is TGTGCCATCCCGGGCGAGGGGCAGGATCAGCCCCAGCATTTT.

The genes are TRBV5-6 and TRBJ2-1; weak D call: TRBD2 (5 bases). Per the germline V gene, CDR1 is SGHDT and CDR2 is YYEEEE. The CDR3 contains 16 residues. Trimming pared 0 bases from V and 4 bases from J, leaving 14 bases between. The CDR3 reads CASSLALIGRYNEQFF. Written as DNA, the CDR3 is TGTGCCAGCAGCTTGGCTTTGATTGGGAGATACAATGAGCAGTTCTTC.

The rearrangement uses TRBV5-6 and TRBJ2-3, with TRBD2 matching 7 bases. The CDR3 covers 15 residues. The germline CDR1 and CDR2 sequences are SGHDT and YYEEEE. V lost 0 bases and J lost 0; bases outside the gene matches: 1. The CDR3 sequence: CASSLVGGSTDTQYF. The CDR3 nucleotides are TGTGCCAGCAGCTTGGTGGGGGGGAGCACAGATACGCAGTATTTT.

This chain joins TRBV4-1 and TRBJ2-7; no reliable D call. Germline loops: CDR1 MGHRA, CDR2 YSYEKL. The CDR3 totals 13 residues. V gave up 6 bases and J gave up 2 bases, with 11 bases separating them. CDR3 coding DNA: TGCGCCAGCAGTCTGCAGGCAACCTACGAGCAGTACTTC. This sequence encodes CASSLQATYEQYF.

V is TRBV7-9 and J is TRBJ2-1; D is unresolved. Trimming pared 3 bases from V and 11 bases from J, leaving 8 bases between. The CDR3 is 11 amino acids. Germline V gene sequence: CDR1 SEHNR, CDR2 FQNEAQ (reference sequence). This CDR3 reads CASSFEGKQFF. CDR3 in DNA: TGTGCCAGCAGCTTTGAAGGGAAGCAGTTCTTC.

The rearrangement joins TRBV28 to TRBJ1-2; no definite D call. V lost 5 bases, J lost 0 bases, and 13 bases lay in between. Germline CDR1 and CDR2: MDHEN and SYDVKM. The CDR3 length is 15 residues. For the CDR3, the DNA is TGTGCCAGCAGTGCCACGGACGGAACTAACTATGGCTACACCTTC. Translation: CASSATDGTNYGYTF.

The chain combines TRBV27 with TRBJ1-1; 7 positions agree with TRBD1. This CDR3 contains 15 residues. V shed 5 bases and J 8 bases; nucleotides not matched to a gene: 14. Germline assignment: CDR1 MNHEY and CDR2 SMNVEV (reference sequence). In DNA form, the CDR3 reads TGTGCCAGCAGTCCCCACACAGGGGTCCCTATAGAAGCTTTCTTT. Its protein is CASSPHTGVPIEAFF.

This chain uses TRBV7-3 with TRBJ2-3; D is ambiguous. This CDR3 is built from 14 residues. Germline-derived CDR1 and CDR2 are SGHTA and FQGTGA. V lost 5 bases and J 6 bases, leaving 15 bases between the germline ends. In DNA, the CDR3 is TGTGCCAGCAGCCTGGGGAATCTGGGGGATACGCAGTATTTT. This gives the protein CASSLGNLGDTQYF.